This is a list of T cell receptor beta chains from one sample in a study of T cell responses to AZD1222 COVID-19 vaccine. The method was immunoSEQ multiplex PCR; TCRdb's version includes in-frame clones alone and lacks a portion of them. The sample gives about 120,000 clones, approximately 88% of which show up once; 4% to 5.5% is in the top ten. The sequences come from peripheral blood, collected on day 0 of AZD1222 vaccination. Receptors were obtained from an adult in good health. Each CDR3 is given with its conserved first and last residue. Fields, in order: V gene, clone size, J gene, D gene, CDR3 protein, CDR3 DNA. D genes are given only for firm matches. Clone size, where shown, is once, few, many, or a class for clones that have expanded.

v_gene: TRBV2; abundance: .; j_gene: TRBJ2-5; d_gene: .; CDR3aa: CASSSEMYQETQYF; CDR3nt: TGTGCCAGCAGTAGCGAGATGTACCAAGAGACCCAGTACTTC
v_gene: TRBV6-6; abundance: .; j_gene: TRBJ2-3; d_gene: .; CDR3aa: CASSPAPDTQYF; CDR3nt: TGTGCCAGCAGCCCCGCCCCAGATACGCAGTATTTT
v_gene: TRBV18; abundance: few; j_gene: TRBJ2-7; d_gene: .; CDR3aa: CASSLTKEQYF; CDR3nt: TGTGCCAGCTCACTAACGAAGGAGCAGTACTTC
v_gene: TRBV10-2; abundance: .; j_gene: TRBJ1-5; d_gene: .; CDR3aa: CASSESPYRQAKQPQHF; CDR3nt: TGCGCCAGCAGTGAGTCGCCGTATAGACAGGCAAAGCAGCCCCAGCATTTT
v_gene: TRBV5-6; abundance: few; j_gene: TRBJ2-1; d_gene: .; CDR3aa: CASSFSYNEQFF; CDR3nt: TGTGCCAGCAGCTTCTCCTACAATGAGCAGTTCTTC
v_gene: TRBV9; abundance: .; j_gene: TRBJ1-2; d_gene: TRBD1; CDR3aa: CASSPIVGGSYGYTF; CDR3nt: TGTGCCAGCAGCCCTATTGTAGGGGGCAGCTATGGCTACACCTTC
v_gene: TRBV29-1; abundance: .; j_gene: TRBJ2-2; d_gene: TRBD2; CDR3aa: CSVFGLAGGAAGELFF; CDR3nt: TGCAGCGTTTTCGGACTAGCGGGGGGGGCGGCCGGGGAGCTGTTTTTT
v_gene: TRBV12-3/TRBV12-4; abundance: .; j_gene: TRBJ1-2; d_gene: .; CDR3aa: CASRRSDYGYTF; CDR3nt: TGTGCCAGCAGGCGGTCCGACTATGGCTACACCTTC
v_gene: TRBV15; abundance: .; j_gene: TRBJ2-7; d_gene: .; CDR3aa: CATSRVARSEQYF; CDR3nt: TGTGCCACCAGCAGAGTCGCGAGAAGCGAGCAGTACTTC
v_gene: TRBV7-2; abundance: .; j_gene: TRBJ1-5; d_gene: .; CDR3aa: CASSLAGMSNQPQHF; CDR3nt: TGTGCCAGCAGCTTAGCCGGGATGAGCAATCAGCCCCAGCATTTT
v_gene: TRBV20-1; abundance: .; j_gene: TRBJ2-7; d_gene: TRBD2; CDR3aa: CSASPKRGGLSEQYF; CDR3nt: TGCAGTGCTAGTCCCAAGCGGGGGGGCTTGAGCGAGCAGTACTTC